The 13 T cell receptor beta chains given below trace back to one sample, sequenced in a study of blood T cell repertoires in COVID-19. Assay: immunoSEQ multiplex PCR; the TCRdb copy retains only in-frame clones and omits some. The sample has 70,000 to 90,000 clones; approximately 79% are singletons. Sequencing used peripheral blood. The receptors come from a human donor with acute or convalescent COVID-19. The donor label of this sample is uncertain.

V and J are TRBV28 and TRBJ1-6; tentatively, D is TRBD1 (5 bases). CDR3 length: 14 residues. CDR1 is MDHEN, CDR2 SYDVKM, per germline. Trimming cost V 3 bases and J 9 bases, with 12 bases left between them. The CDR3: CASSFGRESSPLHF. As DNA, the CDR3 is TGTGCCAGCAGTTTTGGCAGGGAAAGTTCACCCCTCCACTTT.

This chain's CDR3 is CASSLGQGRNIQYF. As DNA, the CDR3 is TGCGCCAGCAGCTTGGGACAGGGCAGAAACATTCAGTACTTC. The rearrangement uses TRBV5-1 and TRBJ2-4, with 7 bases fitting TRBD1. CDR3 length equals 14 residues. Germline CDR1 is SGHRS and CDR2 is YFSETQ. V lost 0 bases and J lost 6; bases outside the gene matches: 3.

This clone was counted a single time. The chain links TRBV6-4 to TRBJ1-6, with D perhaps matching TRBD1 (5 bases). Per germline, CDR1 MRHNA and CDR2 SNTAGT. This CDR3 region has 13 residues. V was pared by 2 bases and J by 9 bases, with 8 bases between. The CDR3, as DNA: TGTGCCAGCAGTGACGACAGATTTTCACCCCTCCACTTT. This encodes CASSDDRFSPLHF.

The V and J genes are TRBV2 and TRBJ1-2, with D possibly being TRBD1 (6 bases). There are 13 residues in the CDR3. CDR1 is SNHLY, CDR2 FYNNEI, per germline. With 5 bases removed from V and 3 bases from J, the gap between germline ends came to 10 bases. CDR3 coding DNA: TGTGCCAGCAGTAGGACAGTCGACTATGGCTACACCTTC. Protein product: CASSRTVDYGYTF. The entire variable domain, with the rest obtained from reference TRBV2 and TRBJ1-2, is as follows: EPEVTQTPSHQVTQMGQEVILRCVPISNHLYFYWYRQILGQKVEFLVSFYNNEISEKSEIFDDQFSVERPDGSNFTLKIRSTKLEDSAMYFCASSRTVDYGYTFGSGTRLTVV.

The genes are TRBV19 and TRBJ2-5, with 9 bases that match TRBD2. Germline trimming cut 1 base from V and 2 bases from J; bases unmatched to any gene: 8. This CDR3 contains 17 residues. Germline V gene lookup returns CDR1 LNHDA and CDR2 SQIVND (reference sequence). DNA for the CDR3: TGTGCCAGTAGTATAGGGGGGCTAGCGGGGCAGCAAGAGACCCAGTACTTC. Translating gives CASSIGGLAGQQETQYF.

This chain links TRBV7-8 with TRBJ1-5; D uncertain. The CDR3 extends over 14 amino acids. V lost 2 bases, J lost 5 bases, and 10 bases lay in between. Germline V gene sequence: CDR1 SGHVS, CDR2 FQNEAQ. The CDR3 sequence is CASSLKVEDQPQHF. For the CDR3, the DNA is TGTGCCAGCAGCTTAAAAGTCGAGGATCAGCCCCAGCATTTT. The full variable domain, completed using reference TRBV7-8 and TRBJ1-5, is GAGVSQSPRYKVAKRGQDVALRCDPISGHVSLFWYQQALGQGPEFLTYFQNEAQLDKSGLPSDRFFAERPEGSVSTLKIQRTQQEDSAVYLCASSLKVEDQPQHFGDGTRLSIL.

A note on this clone: The junction does not match germline at one end; this may be a read error. The chain links TRBV20-1 to TRBJ1-1; D remains ambiguous. This CDR3 region has 9 residues. Germline CDR1 DFQATT, CDR2 SNEGSKA (reference sequence). CDR3: CSARVDGGF. DNA of the CDR3: TGCAGTGCTAGAGTGGATGGAGGATTT.

This sequence joins TRBV6-2 or TRBV6-3 and TRBJ2-7; 13 bases map to TRBD2. V lost 6 bases to trimming and J lost 4 bases; unmatched junction nucleotides: 6. Looked up from germline, CDR1 is MNHEY and CDR2 is SVGEGT. There are 15 residues in the CDR3. In DNA, the CDR3 is TGTGCCAGCAGCCTGACTAGCGGGAGGTTTTACGAGCAGTACTTC. Its translation is CASSLTSGRFYEQYF.

The chain recombines TRBV3-1 (or the pseudogene TRBV3-2) with TRBJ1-2, with TRBD1 as a possible D gene (5 bases). CDR3 length: 15 residues. Per germline, CDR1 LGHDT and CDR2 YNNKEL (reference sequence). The germline V and J ends were trimmed by 1 base and 2 bases, with 11 bases remaining between them. The CDR3 nucleotides read TGTGCCAGCAGCCAAGGACGGGGGAAGAACTATGGCTACACCTTC. Protein sequence: CASSQGRGKNYGYTF.

This chain uses TRBV27 with TRBJ2-3; 9 nucleotides agree with TRBD1. Germline V gene lookup returns CDR1 MNHEY and CDR2 SMNVEV (reference sequence). The CDR3 covers 14 residues. The J segment lost 6 bases and the V segment lost 5 bases, leaving 6 bases of the junction unmatched. In DNA form, the CDR3 reads TGTGCCAGCAGTGGAACAGGGGGCATGGATACGCAGTATTTT. Protein: CASSGTGGMDTQYF.

The rearrangement uses TRBV29-1 and TRBJ2-1; a possible D gene is TRBD2 (6 bases). CDR1 is SQVTM and CDR2 is ANQGSEA in the germline V gene. V was cut by 6 bases and J by 0 bases, with 12 bases left in between. The CDR3 extends over 14 amino acids. Here the CDR3 reads CSVPGRISYNEQFF. The CDR3 bases are TGCAGCGTCCCGGGGAGGATCTCCTACAATGAGCAGTTCTTC.

The V and J genes are TRBV28 and TRBJ1-6; D unclear. This CDR3 has 15 amino acids. CDR1 MDHEN and CDR2 SYDVKM come from the germline V gene. V dropped 7 bases and J dropped 7 bases, with 17 bases sitting between them. The CDR3 is CASNLDSTGNSPLHF. DNA of the CDR3: TGTGCCAGCAACCTGGACTCCACGGGAAATTCACCCCTCCACTTT.

This clone was seen a few times. This chain joins TRBV7-9 and TRBJ2-3; TRBD2 agrees at 12 bases. Trimming took 1 base from V and 2 from J; bases not matched to a gene: 7. CDR1 and CDR2 from the germline V gene are SEHNR and FQNEAQ (reference sequence). The CDR3 contains 18 residues. CDR3 sequence: CASSLGVGLAGITDTQYF. The CDR3 DNA reads TGTGCCAGCAGCTTAGGAGTCGGACTAGCGGGGATCACAGATACGCAGTATTTT.